Below, one T cell receptor beta chain is given with its context. Its antigen is as yet unknown. An equimolar mix of two oligonucleotides served as the beta constant-region primer for TRBC1 and TRBC2. Nested alpha and beta constant-region primers with the SP2 primer drove four PCR rounds on ligated cDNA. TCRdb reanalysed the UMI-ligation and nested PCR reads using MiXCR and keeps one entry per CDR3 protein. The table has roughly 140,000 distinct CDR3 sequences, approximately 21% seen once. The sample comes from a study of naive and memory T cell subsets. Overall study results and limits: A few larger clonotypes appeared in naive repertoires, especially CD8, possibly memory cells re-expressing CD45RA.

Sequential positive selection took CD4 T cells first, then CD8 T cells. The sample was naive CD8+ T cells from blood. This TCR was recovered from a human donor in good health.

The CDR3 is CASSLHRADDQPQHF. The CDR3 DNA follows: TGTGCCAGCAGTCTCCACCGGGCGGACGATCAGCCCCAGCATTTT. The chain couples TRBV28 to TRBJ1-5; D gene uncertain. The V gene lost 5 bases and the J gene lost 5 bases, with 16 bases spanning the gap. CDR1 is MDHEN and CDR2 is SYDVKM in the germline V gene. The CDR3 contains 15 residues.